Sequencing of this T cell receptor beta chain was carried out in a study of blood T cell repertoires in COVID-19. Study details: Donors in the United States, Italy and Spain gave samples during acute or convalescent COVID-19.

Seattle participants joined during active infection and were tracked over time. Authors' processing steps: Amplification of reference gene primers was used by the study to estimate nucleated cell counts. The data were produced by immunoSEQ multiplex PCR, yet TCRdb's version contains in-frame clones alone and is incomplete. For V, J and clone size, that table is used; D and trimming come from the DNA. The repertoire holds roughly 500,000 clones, with roughly 87% as singletons. Germline V gives CDR1 MGHRA, CDR2 YSYEKL. With 0 bases clipped from V and 0 bases from J, the junction kept 4 bases outside the gene matches. The CDR3 contains 17 residues.

This TCR was sampled from a man between 18 and 29 years old with COVID-19, enrolled during active disease. Sequenced input: peripheral blood. The chain couples TRBV4-1 to TRBJ1-3, with 8 bases lining up with TRBD1. The CDR3 bases are TGCGCCAGCAGCCAAGAGGCAGGGGGCTTCTCTGGAAACACCATATATTTT. This codes for CASSQEAGGFSGNTIYF.